These 27 T cell receptor beta chains originate from one sample sequenced in a study of T-cell reconstitution after alpha-beta-depleted transplantation in children. Unique molecular identifiers were used in preparing the TCRbeta library. TCRdb called the PCR reads again in MiXCR, with one record for every CDR3 protein. This sample has about 200,000 distinct CDR3 sequences, with approximately 14% found just once. The material was PBMCs from the stem cell graft donor, obtained from the stem cell graft. The origin of the receptors is a human donor who donated a stem cell graft to a child with acute lymphoblastic leukemia.

This clonotype was counted ten times or more. J is TRBJ1-1 and V is TRBV7-2; tentatively, D is TRBD1 (5 bases). Germline V gene data show CDR1 as SGHTA and CDR2 as FQGNSA. This CDR3 has 15 amino acids. The V gene lost 3 bases and the J gene lost 4 bases, with 15 bases spanning the gap. In DNA, the CDR3 is TGTGCCAGCAGCTTCGGGGCCCATCTGGGCACTGAAGCTTTCTTT. Its protein is CASSFGAHLGTEAFF.

The V and J genes are TRBV20-1 and TRBJ2-1, with D maybe TRBD2 (6 bases). Germline V gives CDR1 DFQATT, CDR2 SNEGSKA (reference sequence). The CDR3 has 17 residues. Trimming cost V 3 bases and J 5 bases, with 23 bases left between them. In DNA form, the CDR3 reads TGCAGTGCTAGCCGTGGAATTTTTACGACTAGGGACAATGAGCAGTTCTTC. It encodes CSASRGIFTTRDNEQFF.

Only a few counts were recorded for this clonotype. The rearrangement joins TRBV5-1 to TRBJ2-3, with TRBD2 identical over 7 bases. Trimming removed 0 bases from V and 2 bases from J; junction bases left unmatched: 9. Germline values: CDR1 SGHRS, CDR2 YFSETQ. The CDR3 consists of 17 residues. CDR3 DNA sequence: TGCGCCAGCAGCTTGGTGGGCGCGGGAGCCTCCACAGATACGCAGTATTTT. Translation: CASSLVGAGASTDTQYF.

Of note for this clonotype: A read error may explain this, as a much larger clone is one base away. The gene calls are TRBV5-1 and TRBJ1-1, with TRBD1 matching 10 bases. The CDR3 has 14 amino acids. Per the germline V gene, CDR1 is SGHRS and CDR2 is YFSETQ. The chain's CDR3 is CANSQDRGRTEAFF. CDR3 bases: TGCGCCAACAGCCAAGACAGGGGGCGGACTGAAGCTTTCTTT. Based on the CDR3 plus reference TRBV5-1 and TRBJ1-1, the full variable domain is KAGVTQTPRYLIKTRGQQVTLSCSPISGHRSVSWYQQTPGQGLQFLFEYFSETQRNKGNFPGRFSGRQFSNSRSEMNVSTLELGDSALYLCANSQDRGRTEAFFGQGTRLTVV.

This clonotype was recorded at least ten times. V is TRBV20-1 and J is TRBJ1-1; D unclear. The CDR3 has 15 residues. The V gene lost 0 bases and the J gene lost 1 base, with 12 bases spanning the gap. Germline lookup yields CDR1 DFQATT and CDR2 SNEGSKA (reference sequence). CDR3 in amino acids: CSARELAETNTEAFF. The DNA of the CDR3 is TGCAGTGCTAGAGAGTTGGCAGAAACGAACACTGAAGCTTTCTTT.

This clonotype was counted a few times. The V call is TRBV27, the J call TRBJ2-7, with 9 bases that match TRBD1. This CDR3 is built from 13 residues. CDR1 is MNHEY and CDR2 is SMNVEV in the germline V gene (reference sequence). With V trimmed by 6 bases and J by 5 bases, 5 bases remained unmatched. This chain's CDR3 is CASSGQGLDEQYF. The DNA of the CDR3 is TGTGCCAGCAGCGGACAGGGGCTGGACGAGCAGTACTTC.

This clonotype was picked up many times. The chain carries TRBV24-1 and TRBJ2-1; 11 bases line up with TRBD2. The CDR3 is 16 residues long. Germline assignment: CDR1 KGHDR and CDR2 SFDVKD. V was clipped by 9 bases and J by 2 bases; unmatched bases: 8. CDR3 DNA sequence: TGTGCCACCTCAGCTGGTAGCGGGAGGGCCTACAATGAGCAGTTCTTC. This gives the protein CATSAGSGRAYNEQFF.

The chain is built from TRBV2 and TRBJ2-6; D gene uncertain. The CDR3 sequence is 13 residues long. Germline V gene lookup returns CDR1 SNHLY and CDR2 FYNNEI. V was cut by 1 base and J by 3 bases, with 1 base left in between. The CDR3 DNA reads as TGTGCCAGCAGTGAAGGTGGGGCCAACGTCCTGACTTTC. Translated: CASSEGGANVLTF.

Ten or more counts support this clonotype. The chain joins TRBV5-1 to TRBJ1-1; 8 nucleotides line up with TRBD1. Germline values: CDR1 SGHRS, CDR2 YFSETQ. The CDR3 extends over 14 amino acids. The V and J ends lost 0 bases and 5 bases, in that order; junction bases with no gene match: 3. The CDR3 spells CASSLAQGATEAFF. The CDR3 DNA reads TGCGCCAGCAGCTTGGCCCAGGGGGCAACTGAAGCTTTCTTT.

This clonotype was observed many times. V usage is TRBV7-9 and J usage is TRBJ2-7, with no clear D. There are 13 residues in the CDR3. Germline V gene sequence: CDR1 SEHNR, CDR2 FQNEAQ (reference sequence). The germline V and J ends were trimmed by 5 bases and 4 bases, with 12 bases remaining between them. This chain's CDR3 is CASSKLDGYEQYF. CDR3 sequence (DNA): TGTGCCAGCAGCAAACTGGACGGGTACGAGCAGTACTTC. Based on the CDR3 plus reference TRBV7-9 and TRBJ2-7, the full variable domain is DTGVSQNPRHKITKRGQNVTFRCDPISEHNRLYWYRQTLGQGPEFLTYFQNEAQLEKSRLLSDRFSAERPKGSFSTLEIQRTEQGDSAMYLCASSKLDGYEQYFGPGTRLTVT.

Many counts were recorded for this clonotype. The chain combines TRBV5-6 with TRBJ2-7; D is unresolved. Germline values: CDR1 SGHDT, CDR2 YYEEEE. Trimming left V 0 bases short and J 5 bases short, with 9 bases between. The CDR3 sequence is 13 residues long. The CDR3 nucleotides read TGTGCCAGCAGCTTGGGGGGTCCCCACGAGCAGTACTTC. Protein sequence: CASSLGGPHEQYF.

This clonotype has a count of ten or more. J is TRBJ2-1 and V is TRBV29-1, with 11 bases identical to TRBD2. The CDR3 sequence is 14 residues long. V lost 6 bases to trimming and J lost 7 bases; unmatched junction nucleotides: 8. Germline CDR1 SQVTM, CDR2 ANQGSEA. The CDR3 spells CSVTSGNSLNEQFF. DNA of the CDR3: TGCAGCGTGACTAGCGGGAACTCGTTAAATGAGCAGTTCTTC.

This clonotype was counted at least ten times. The chain uses TRBV12-3 or TRBV12-4 and TRBJ1-2, with TRBD1 identical over 8 bases. V gave up 5 bases and J gave up 4 bases; unmatched junction bases: 0. The CDR3 loop spans 12 amino acids. CDR3 sequence reads: CASSTGGYGYTF. DNA of the CDR3: TGTGCCAGCAGTACAGGGGGCTATGGCTACACCTTC.

This clonotype was counted many times. This sequence joins TRBV6-5 and TRBJ1-1, with D uncertain. V was shortened by 2 bases and J by 8 bases, with 9 bases between the two germline ends. The length of the CDR3 is 12 residues. The germline CDR1 and CDR2 sequences are MNHEY and SVGAGI. In DNA, the CDR3 is TGTGCCAGCAGTTACCCAAACCGGGAAGCTTTCTTT. This codes for CASSYPNREAFF.

V and J are TRBV21-1 and TRBJ2-1; the table's TRBD2 call for D was not verified on the DNA. TRBV21-1 is reported as a pseudogene. The CDR3 consists of 18 residues. This CDR3 is CASSKPGTSGKRYNEQFF. CDR3 DNA sequence: TGTGCCAGCAGCAAACCCGGGACTAGCGGAAAAAGATACAATGAGCAGTTCTTC.

This clonotype was seen ten or more times. The chain employs TRBV5-1 and TRBJ2-5; unclear D gene. The length of the CDR3 is 13 residues. Germline CDR1 and CDR2: SGHRS and YFSETQ. V shed 1 base and J shed 5 bases, with 9 bases lying between them. CDR3 sequence reads: CASSLNTDETQYF. The CDR3 nucleotides read TGCGCCAGCAGCTTGAACACGGACGAGACCCAGTACTTC.

The chain joins TRBV4-1 to TRBJ2-1; TRBD2 aligns across 11 bases. The CDR3 length is 14 residues. Germline CDR1 MGHRA, CDR2 YSYEKL. Unmatched junction bases numbered 4, after V lost 4 bases and J lost 8 bases. CDR3 sequence: CASSPTSGNYEQFF. The DNA of the CDR3 is TGCGCCAGCAGCCCGACTAGCGGGAACTATGAGCAGTTCTTC.

This clonotype has at least ten counts. For the CDR3, the DNA is TGCGCCAGCAGCGTGGCCCCCGTAGGCTCTGGAAACACCATATATTTT. The encoded protein is CASSVAPVGSGNTIYF. The rearrangement links TRBV5-1 to TRBJ1-3; unclear D gene. V was pared by 4 bases and J by 0 bases, with 14 bases between. The CDR3 consists of 16 residues. CDR1 and CDR2 (germline): SGHRS, YFSETQ. The complete variable domain, with remaining parts taken from reference TRBV5-1 and TRBJ1-3, reads KAGVTQTPRYLIKTRGQQVTLSCSPISGHRSVSWYQQTPGQGLQFLFEYFSETQRNKGNFPGRFSGRQFSNSRSEMNVSTLELGDSALYLCASSVAPVGSGNTIYFGEGSWLTVV.

This clonotype was detected ten times or more. The J gene is TRBJ2-7, the V gene TRBV12-3 or TRBV12-4; D gene uncertain. The CDR3 length is 12 residues. Trimming cost V 6 bases and J 1 base, with 7 bases left between them. This chain's CDR3 is CASSPPSYEQYF. CDR3 sequence (DNA): TGTGCCAGCAGCCCTCCGTCCTACGAGCAGTACTTC.

This clonotype appeared many times. The chain uses TRBV12-3 or TRBV12-4 and TRBJ2-1; the match to TRBD2 covers 7 bases. The CDR3 is 20 amino acids. Trimming at V came to 6 bases and at J to 1 base, leaving 21 bases not matched to a gene. DNA for the CDR3: TGTGCCAGCAGCCCAAATCGGTGGGGGGAGGGCGTCAGGTCCTACAATGAGCAGTTCTTC. This sequence encodes CASSPNRWGEGVRSYNEQFF.

Note on this clonotype: This sequence may be a read error, since a much larger clone differs from it by one base. The chain employs TRBV20-1 and TRBJ1-1, with a tentative D call TRBD1 (5 bases). This CDR3 comprises 13 residues. Per the germline V gene, CDR1 is DFQATT and CDR2 is SNEGSKA (reference sequence). V was trimmed by 6 bases and J by 5 bases, leaving 16 bases between them. The CDR3 loop reads CSALPGVATEAFF. The CDR3, as DNA: TGCAGTGCGCTCCCGGGGGTTGCGACTGAAGCTTTCTTT.

In this sample, this clonotype turned up many times. J is TRBJ1-5 and V is TRBV4-1, with D possibly matching TRBD1 (5 bases). V gave up 4 bases and J gave up 6 bases, with 19 bases separating them. Germline V gene lookup returns CDR1 MGHRA and CDR2 YSYEKL. CDR3 size: 16 residues. The chain's CDR3 is CASSPTQGPAGQPQHF. CDR3 nucleotides: TGCGCCAGCAGCCCAACCCAGGGACCCGCTGGTCAGCCCCAGCATTTT.

This clonotype was observed a few times. The rearrangement joins TRBV3-1 to TRBJ2-7; 8 positions match TRBD2. CDR3 length: 16 amino acids. The V gene end was trimmed by 3 bases and the J gene end by 2 bases; junction bases not matched to a gene: 9. Per germline, CDR1 LGHDT and CDR2 YNNKEL (reference sequence). Here the CDR3 reads CASSQPPEREPYEQYF. The DNA of the CDR3 is TGTGCCAGCAGCCAGCCCCCCGAGCGGGAGCCCTACGAGCAGTACTTC.

This clonotype was observed at least ten times. This chain joins TRBV7-2 and TRBJ2-3, with TRBD2 matching 8 bases. CDR1 is SGHTA and CDR2 is FQGNSA in the germline V gene. V lost 6 bases and J lost 5; bases outside the gene matches: 16. The CDR3 is made up of 17 amino acids. The CDR3 loop reads CASRKIETSGSLDTQYF. The CDR3 nucleotides are TGTGCCAGCAGAAAAATCGAAACTAGCGGCAGCCTAGATACGCAGTATTTT.

This clonotype was detected many times. The chain uses TRBV7-8 and TRBJ1-5; no firm D call. V lost 5 bases, J lost 0 bases, and 11 bases lay in between. The CDR3 totals 15 residues. The germline CDR1 and CDR2 sequences are SGHVS and FQNEAQ. Here the CDR3 reads CASSLTEYSNQPQHF. In DNA, the CDR3 is TGTGCCAGCAGCCTGACCGAGTATAGCAATCAGCCCCAGCATTTT.

This clonotype has only a few counts. The chain employs TRBV10-2 and TRBJ2-7; D may be TRBD1 or TRBD2 (6 bases each). This CDR3 spans 13 amino acids. The germline V and J ends were trimmed by 3 bases and 3 bases, with 9 bases remaining between them. Germline values: CDR1 WSHSY, CDR2 SAAADI. The CDR3 DNA sequence: TGCGCCAGCAGTGAAGGGGGGTACTACGAGCAGTACTTC. Protein product: CASSEGGYYEQYF.

The sample holds many counts of this clonotype. The genes are TRBV30 and TRBJ2-7; D gene ambiguous. CDR3 length equals 14 residues. Trimming shortened V by 2 bases and J by 2 bases, and 13 bases separated the two germline ends. Germline assignment: CDR1 GTSNPN and CDR2 SVGIG (reference sequence). The CDR3 is CAWSSGEPTYEQYF. The DNA of the CDR3 is TGTGCCTGGAGTTCTGGGGAACCTACCTACGAGCAGTACTTC.